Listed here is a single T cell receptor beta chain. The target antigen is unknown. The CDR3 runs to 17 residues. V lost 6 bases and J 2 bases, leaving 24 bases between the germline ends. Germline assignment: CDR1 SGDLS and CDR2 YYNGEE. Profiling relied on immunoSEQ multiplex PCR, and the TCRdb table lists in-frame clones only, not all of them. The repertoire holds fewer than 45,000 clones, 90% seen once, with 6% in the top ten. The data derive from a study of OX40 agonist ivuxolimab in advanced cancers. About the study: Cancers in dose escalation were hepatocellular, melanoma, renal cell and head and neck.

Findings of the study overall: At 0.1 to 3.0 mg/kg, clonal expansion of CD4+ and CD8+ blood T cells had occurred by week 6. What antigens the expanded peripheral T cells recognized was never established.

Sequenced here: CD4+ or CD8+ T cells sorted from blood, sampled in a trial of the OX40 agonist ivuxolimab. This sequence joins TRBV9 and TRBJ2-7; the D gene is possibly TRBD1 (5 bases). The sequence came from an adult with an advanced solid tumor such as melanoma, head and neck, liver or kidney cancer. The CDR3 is CASTGSPVRVIPYEQYF. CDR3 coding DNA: TGTGCCAGCACCGGAAGTCCCGTCAGGGTCATCCCCTACGAGCAGTACTTC.